This is a list of T cell receptor beta chains from one sample in a study of long-term antiretroviral therapy in people with HIV. Clones were read by immunoSEQ multiplex PCR, and TCRdb kept only the in-frame ones, dropping some. The sample comprises tens of thousands of clones, approximately 80% of which are singletons, and 8.8% rests with the top ten. The source was unsorted PBMCs, collected 1.2 years after starting antiretroviral therapy. All receptors come from a woman aged 35 to 49 with HIV. Both conserved end residues are part of each CDR3. D genes are given only for firm matches. Only part of the rows carry a size: once, few, many, or a class if the clone is expanded.

J gene	D gene	V gene	clone size	CDR3 protein	CDR3 DNA
TRBJ2-7	.	TRBV5-4	.	CASSLQGNYEQYF	TGTGCCAGCAGTTTACAGGGAAACTACGAGCAGTACTTC
TRBJ2-7	TRBD2	TRBV13	.	CASTSWGGYEQYF	TGTGCCAGCACGTCTTGGGGGGGCTACGAGCAGTACTTC
TRBJ2-2	.	TRBV6-5	.	CASSGEEWTGELFF	TGTGCCAGCAGCGGGGAGGAATGGACCGGGGAGCTGTTTTTT
TRBJ1-1	.	TRBV15	.	CATSRTGRSEAFF	TGTGCCACCAGCCGAACGGGCAGGAGTGAAGCTTTCTTT
TRBJ1-1	.	TRBV2	.	CASWLKNTEAFF	TGTGCCAGCTGGTTAAAGAACACTGAAGCTTTCTTT
TRBJ2-7	.	TRBV6-1	.	CASSGERHYEQYF	TGTGCCAGTTCGGGAGAAAGGCACTACGAGCAGTACTTC
TRBJ2-3	TRBD2	TRBV2	.	CASHSGRVVGDTQYF	TGTGCCAGCCATAGCGGGAGAGTCGTAGGAGATACGCAGTATTTT
TRBJ2-7	TRBD2	TRBV19	.	CASSKGGTMSSYEQYF	TGTGCCAGTAGTAAGGGAGGGACCATGAGCTCCTACGAGCAGTACTTC
TRBJ2-1	TRBD2	TRBV5-1	few	CASSSGGGRDNEQFF	TGCGCCAGCAGCTCGGGGGGTGGAAGGGACAATGAGCAGTTCTTC
TRBJ1-1	.	TRBV5-8	few	CASSRGREAFF	TGTGCCAGCAGCCGGGGACGGGAAGCTTTCTTT
TRBJ2-7	.	TRBV7-9	.	CASSFPTEYEQYF	TGTGCCAGCAGCTTCCCCACCGAATACGAGCAGTACTTC
TRBJ1-1	.	TRBV4-3	.	CASSQVGTEAFF	TGCGCCAGCAGCCAAGTTGGGACTGAAGCTTTCTTT
TRBJ2-7	TRBD1	TRBV5-8	.	CASSLAGGASSYEQYF	TGTGCCAGCAGCTTGGCAGGGGGCGCATCTTCCTACGAGCAGTACTTC
TRBJ2-3	.	TRBV2	.	CASSVGGSTDTQYF	TGTGCCAGCAGTGTCGGGGGTAGCACAGATACGCAGTATTTT
TRBJ1-4	.	TRBV7-9	.	CASSRTNEKLFF	TGTGCCAGCAGCCGGACTAATGAAAAACTGTTTTTT
TRBJ1-2	.	TRBV7-9	.	CASSAPGGTF	TGTGCCAGCAGCGCCCCAGGTGGCACCTTC
TRBJ2-7	.	TRBV20-1	.	CSATWRGEQYF	TGCAGTGCAACGTGGCGCGGCGAGCAGTACTTC
TRBJ2-1	TRBD2	TRBV28	.	CASTQEGLAGDEQFF	TGTGCCAGCACCCAAGAGGGACTAGCGGGAGATGAGCAGTTCTTC
TRBJ1-2	TRBD1	TRBV7-9	.	CATIGQGADNYGYTF	TGTGCCACAATAGGACAGGGGGCAGATAACTATGGCTACACCTTC
TRBJ1-5	.	TRBV27	once	CASRVVGESNQPQHF	TGTGCCAGCAGAGTCGTGGGGGAAAGCAATCAGCCCCAGCATTTT
TRBJ2-3	TRBD2	TRBV11-2	.	CASSSGLAGGTDTQYF	TGTGCCAGCAGCTCCGGACTAGCGGGAGGCACAGATACGCAGTATTTT
TRBJ1-3	.	TRBV5-1	.	CASSPRQGGSGNTIYF	TGCGCCAGCAGCCCCCGACAAGGGGGCTCTGGAAACACCATATATTTT
TRBJ2-7	.	TRBV27	.	CASSLSRGSEQYF	TGTGCCAGCAGTTTATCAAGGGGTAGCGAGCAGTACTTC
TRBJ2-7	TRBD2	TRBV19	few	CASSIGSGKSSYEQYF	TGTGCCAGTAGTATAGGCAGCGGGAAGAGCTCCTACGAGCAGTACTTC
TRBJ1-2	TRBD1	TRBV7-2	.	CASSSGQNYGYTF	TGTGCCAGCAGCTCGGGACAGAACTATGGCTACACCTTC
TRBJ2-7	.	TRBV15	.	CATSKQASSYEQYF	TGTGCCACCAGCAAACAGGCTTCCTCCTACGAGCAGTACTTC
TRBJ2-7	TRBD1	TRBV6-1	.	CASSEAGQGTYEQYF	TGTGCCAGCAGTGAAGCGGGACAGGGGACCTACGAGCAGTACTTC
TRBJ2-3	TRBD2	TRBV6-1	.	CASSEAPLGTSGRGTQYF	TGTGCCAGCAGTGAAGCCCCACTCGGGACTAGCGGGAGGGGGACGCAGTATTTT
TRBJ2-3	.	TRBV28	.	CASRFSDTQYF	TGTGCCAGCAGATTCTCAGATACGCAGTATTTT
TRBJ2-5	TRBD2	TRBV7-2	.	CASSWQRDLQETQYF	TGTGCCAGCAGCTGGCAGCGGGACCTCCAAGAGACCCAGTACTTC
TRBJ2-5	.	TRBV23-1	.	CASPRETQYF	TGCGCCAGCCCCCGGGAGACCCAGTACTTC
TRBJ2-3	.	TRBV7-9	.	CASSLERGDTQYF	TGTGCCAGCAGCTTAGAAAGGGGAGATACGCAGTATTTT
TRBJ1-2	.	TRBV29-1	.	CSVGGAGGYTF	TGCAGCGTTGGGGGCGCGGGTGGCTACACCTTC
TRBJ2-7	.	TRBV25-1	.	CASSESVPWYEQYF	TGTGCCAGCAGTGAATCGGTACCCTGGTACGAGCAGTACTTC
TRBJ2-7	.	TRBV29-1	few	CSVGRGGRSSYEQYF	TGCAGCGTGGGGCGGGGCGGCAGGAGCTCCTACGAGCAGTACTTC
TRBJ1-1	.	TRBV4-1	.	CASSQEVSDNTEAFF	TGCGCCAGCAGCCAAGAGGTCAGCGATAACACTGAAGCTTTCTTT
TRBJ2-1	TRBD2	TRBV27	.	CASTISGTYNEQFF	TGTGCCAGCACCATTAGCGGGACCTACAATGAGCAGTTCTTC
TRBJ2-1	.	TRBV14	.	CASSHLLYNEQFF	TGTGCCAGCAGCCACCTTCTATACAATGAGCAGTTCTTC
TRBJ1-1	.	TRBV15	.	CATSRGGEIPEAFF	TGTGCCACCAGCAGAGGGGGAGAGATTCCTGAAGCTTTCTTT
TRBJ2-2	TRBD2	TRBV28	.	CASTRGENTGELFF	TGTGCCAGCACGCGGGGGGAAAACACCGGGGAGCTGTTTTTT
TRBJ2-3	.	TRBV4-1	.	CASSPSEGETQYF	TGCGCCAGCAGCCCATCGGAGGGAGAGACGCAGTATTTT
TRBJ2-5	TRBD2	TRBV28	.	CASSLLSGGTEETQYF	TGTGCCAGCAGTTTACTTTCGGGGGGGACGGAAGAGACCCAGTACTTC
TRBJ1-3	.	TRBV7-2	.	CASSLEGYGNTIYF	TGTGCCAGCAGCCTCGAGGGGTACGGAAACACCATATATTTT
TRBJ2-3	TRBD1	TRBV28	.	CASSLAGQGTTDTQYF	TGTGCCAGCAGTTTAGCGGGACAGGGGACCACAGATACGCAGTATTTT
TRBJ1-5	TRBD1	TRBV6-5	.	CASSPGGKLAQPQHF	TGTGCCAGCAGCCCAGGGGGCAAGTTAGCTCAGCCCCAGCATTTT
TRBJ1-1	.	TRBV18	.	CASSPRQDTEAFF	TGTGCCAGCTCCCCCCGGCAGGACACTGAAGCTTTCTTT
TRBJ2-5	.	TRBV9	.	CASSAEGGGRETQYF	TGTGCCAGCAGCGCGGAAGGGGGAGGGCGAGAGACCCAGTACTTC
TRBJ2-1	TRBD2	TRBV7-2	few	CASSTSAGVGEQFF	TGTGCCAGCAGCACCAGCGCGGGGGTGGGTGAGCAGTTCTTC
TRBJ2-1	.	TRBV18	.	CASSPLPAGDYNEQFF	TGTGCCAGCTCACCACTTCCGGCAGGGGACTACAATGAGCAGTTCTTC
TRBJ1-1	.	TRBV29-1	few	CSVELIALEAFF	TGCAGCGTCGAGCTAATTGCGCTGGAAGCTTTCTTT
TRBJ2-3	TRBD1	TRBV7-9	.	CASSLGRGSDTQYF	TGTGCCAGCAGCTTAGGCAGGGGGTCAGATACGCAGTATTTT
TRBJ2-3	TRBD1	TRBV5-1	.	CASSSGQWNTDTQYF	TGCGCCAGCAGCTCGGGACAGTGGAACACAGATACGCAGTATTTT
TRBJ2-5	TRBD2	TRBV4-1	.	CASSHVTSGNTETQYF	TGCGCCAGCAGCCATGTTACTAGCGGGAATACAGAGACCCAGTACTTC
TRBJ2-7	.	TRBV25-1	.	CASSDLPGGERVYEQYF	TGTGCCAGCAGTGACCTCCCCGGCGGGGAGAGGGTCTACGAGCAGTACTTC